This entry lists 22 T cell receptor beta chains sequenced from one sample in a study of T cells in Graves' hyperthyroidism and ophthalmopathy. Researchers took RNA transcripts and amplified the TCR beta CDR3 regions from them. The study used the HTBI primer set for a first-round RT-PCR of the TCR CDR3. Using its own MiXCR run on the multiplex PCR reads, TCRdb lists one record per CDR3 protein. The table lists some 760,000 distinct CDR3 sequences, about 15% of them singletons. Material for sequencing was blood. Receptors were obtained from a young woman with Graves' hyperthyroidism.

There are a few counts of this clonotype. CDR3 nucleotides: TGTGCCAGCAGTGACAGGGGGCGCGACACTGAAGCTTTCTTT. The encoded protein is CASSDRGRDTEAFF. The chain joins TRBV27 to TRBJ1-1; TRBD1 matches at 10 bases. The CDR3 spans 14 residues. Losses at the gene ends were 5 bases for V and 3 bases for J; bases not matched to a gene: 3. Per the germline V gene, CDR1 is MNHEY and CDR2 is SMNVEV (reference sequence).

The CDR3 DNA reads TGTGCCAGCAGTTTAAGCCGGGAAAATGAGCAGTTCTTC. It yields the protein CASSLSRENEQFF. The chain carries TRBV27 and TRBJ2-1; D is possibly TRBD2 (5 bases). This CDR3 has 13 residues. V was trimmed by 2 bases and J by 7 bases, leaving 9 bases between them. The V gene's germline CDR1 is MNHEY and CDR2 SMNVEV (reference sequence).

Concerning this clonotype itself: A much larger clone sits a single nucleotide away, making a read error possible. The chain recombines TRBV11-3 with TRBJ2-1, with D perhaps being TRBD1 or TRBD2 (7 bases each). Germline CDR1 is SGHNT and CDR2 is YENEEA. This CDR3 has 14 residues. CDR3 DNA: TGTGCCAGCAGCCCAGGGGGAGGGAGCAATAAGCAGTTCTTC. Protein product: CASSPGGGSNKQFF.

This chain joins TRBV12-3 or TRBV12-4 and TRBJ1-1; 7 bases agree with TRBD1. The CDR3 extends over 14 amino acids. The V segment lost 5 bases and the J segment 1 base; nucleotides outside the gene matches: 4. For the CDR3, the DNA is TGTGCCAGCAGTCGGGGGGACAGGAACACTGAAGCTTTCTTT. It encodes CASSRGDRNTEAFF.

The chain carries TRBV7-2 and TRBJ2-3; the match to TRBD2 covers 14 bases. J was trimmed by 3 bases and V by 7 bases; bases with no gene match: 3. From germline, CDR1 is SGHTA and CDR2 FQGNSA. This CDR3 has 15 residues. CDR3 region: CASKGTSGSTDTQYF. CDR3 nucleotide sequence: TGTGCCAGCAAAGGGACTAGCGGGAGTACAGATACGCAGTATTTT.

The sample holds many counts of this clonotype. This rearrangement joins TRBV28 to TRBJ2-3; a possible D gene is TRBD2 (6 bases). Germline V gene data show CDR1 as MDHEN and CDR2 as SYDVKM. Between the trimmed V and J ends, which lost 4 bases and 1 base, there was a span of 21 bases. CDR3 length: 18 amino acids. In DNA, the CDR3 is TGTGCCAGCAGTTCCCTTCTGCTAGCGTCACTGGGCACAGATACGCAGTATTTT. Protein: CASSSLLLASLGTDTQYF.

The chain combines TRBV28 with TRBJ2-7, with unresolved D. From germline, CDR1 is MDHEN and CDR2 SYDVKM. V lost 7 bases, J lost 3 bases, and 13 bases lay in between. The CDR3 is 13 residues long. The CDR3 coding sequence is TGTGCCAGCAAAGCAAGAACCCACTACGAGCAGTACTTC. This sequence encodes CASKARTHYEQYF.

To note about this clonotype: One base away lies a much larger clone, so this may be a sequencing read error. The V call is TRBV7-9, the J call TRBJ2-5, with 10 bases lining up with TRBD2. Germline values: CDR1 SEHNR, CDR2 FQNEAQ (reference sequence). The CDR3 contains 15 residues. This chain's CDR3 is CASSSLAGERETKYF. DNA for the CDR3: TGTGCCAGCAGCTCTCTAGCGGGAGAGCGAGAGACCAAGTACTTC. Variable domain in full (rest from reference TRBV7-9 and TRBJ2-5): DTGVSQNPRHKITKRGQNVTFRCDPISEHNRLYWYRQTLGQGPEFLTYFQNEAQLEKSRLLSDRFSAERPKGSFSTLEIQRTEQGDSAMYLCASSSLAGERETKYFGPGTRLLVL.

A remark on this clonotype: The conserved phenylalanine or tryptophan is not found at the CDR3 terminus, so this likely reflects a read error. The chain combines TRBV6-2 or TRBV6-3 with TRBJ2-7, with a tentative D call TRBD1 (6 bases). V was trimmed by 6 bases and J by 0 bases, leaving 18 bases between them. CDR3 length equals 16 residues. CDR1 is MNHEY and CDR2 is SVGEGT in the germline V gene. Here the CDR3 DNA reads TGTGCCAGCAGCCGGCAGGGGACACCCAGCTCCTACGAGCAGTACCTC. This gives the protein CASSRQGTPSSYEQYL.

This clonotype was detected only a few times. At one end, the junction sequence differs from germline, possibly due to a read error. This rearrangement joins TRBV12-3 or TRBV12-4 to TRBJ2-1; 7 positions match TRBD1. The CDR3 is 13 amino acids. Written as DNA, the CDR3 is TGTGCCGGCAGTCCCGACAGGGTGAATGAGCAGTTCTTC. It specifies CAGSPDRVNEQFF.

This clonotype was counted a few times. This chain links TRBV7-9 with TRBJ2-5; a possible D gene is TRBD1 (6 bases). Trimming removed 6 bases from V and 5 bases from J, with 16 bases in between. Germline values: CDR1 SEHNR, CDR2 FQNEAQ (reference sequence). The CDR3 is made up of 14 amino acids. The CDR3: CASSFHGGPETQYF. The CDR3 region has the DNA TGTGCCAGCAGTTTCCATGGGGGCCCGGAGACCCAGTACTTC.

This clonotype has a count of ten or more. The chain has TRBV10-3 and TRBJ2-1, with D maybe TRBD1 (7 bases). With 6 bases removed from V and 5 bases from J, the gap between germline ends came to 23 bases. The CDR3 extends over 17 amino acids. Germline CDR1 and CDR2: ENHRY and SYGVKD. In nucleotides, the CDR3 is TGTGCCATCAGCGAGAGTGGCAGGGGGGCGCGGGACAATGAGCAGTTCTTC. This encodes CAISESGRGARDNEQFF.

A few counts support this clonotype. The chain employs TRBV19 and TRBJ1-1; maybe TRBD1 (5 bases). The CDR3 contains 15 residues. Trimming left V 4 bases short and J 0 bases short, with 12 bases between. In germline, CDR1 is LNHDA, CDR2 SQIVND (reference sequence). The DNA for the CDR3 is TGTGCCAGTAGTACCCTTATGGGGGTGAACACTGAAGCTTTCTTT. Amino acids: CASSTLMGVNTEAFF.

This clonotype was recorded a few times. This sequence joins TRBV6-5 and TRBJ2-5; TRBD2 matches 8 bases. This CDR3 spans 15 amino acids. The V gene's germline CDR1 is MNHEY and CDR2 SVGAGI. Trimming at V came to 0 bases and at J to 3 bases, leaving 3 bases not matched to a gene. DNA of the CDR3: TGTGCCAGCAGTTACTCGCTAGCGGGTGAAGAGACCCAGTACTTC. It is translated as CASSYSLAGEETQYF.

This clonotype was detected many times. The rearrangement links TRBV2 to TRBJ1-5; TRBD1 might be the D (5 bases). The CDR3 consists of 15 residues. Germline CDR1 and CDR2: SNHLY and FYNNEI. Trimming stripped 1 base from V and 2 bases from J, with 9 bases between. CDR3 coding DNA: TGTGCCAGCAGTGAAGAGGGGAACCGCAATCAGCCCCAGCATTTT. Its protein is CASSEEGNRNQPQHF.

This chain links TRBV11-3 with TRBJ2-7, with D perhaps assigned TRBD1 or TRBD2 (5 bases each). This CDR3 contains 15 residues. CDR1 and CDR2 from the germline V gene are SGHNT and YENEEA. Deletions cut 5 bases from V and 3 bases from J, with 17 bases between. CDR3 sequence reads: CASSPTGDRDYEQYF. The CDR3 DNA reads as TGTGCCAGCAGCCCCACCGGGGACCGAGACTACGAGCAGTACTTC.

The CDR3 sequence is CASTGGARYGYTF. The CDR3 DNA reads TGTGCCAGCACTGGCGGGGCCAGGTATGGCTACACCTTC. This chain connects TRBV2 to TRBJ1-2, with D possibly TRBD1 on 5 matching bases. Trimming removed 7 bases from V and 5 bases from J, with 14 bases in between. Germline CDR1 is SNHLY and CDR2 is FYNNEI. The CDR3 is made up of 13 amino acids. The full variable domain, with the rest looked up from reference TRBV2 and TRBJ1-2, is EPEVTQTPSHQVTQMGQEVILRCVPISNHLYFYWYRQILGQKVEFLVSFYNNEISEKSEIFDDQFSVERPDGSNFTLKIRSTKLEDSAMYFCASTGGARYGYTFGSGTRLTVV.

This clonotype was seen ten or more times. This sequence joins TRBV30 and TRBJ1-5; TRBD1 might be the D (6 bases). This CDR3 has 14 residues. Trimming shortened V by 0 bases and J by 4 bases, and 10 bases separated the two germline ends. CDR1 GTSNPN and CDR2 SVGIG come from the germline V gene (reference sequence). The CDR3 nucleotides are TGTGCCTGGAGTGTTGACCAGGGGAATCAGCCCCAGCATTTT. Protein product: CAWSVDQGNQPQHF.

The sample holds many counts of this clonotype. The CDR3 sequence: CATSVGGGNEQYF. The DNA of the CDR3 is TGTGCCACCAGCGTAGGGGGCGGAAACGAGCAGTACTTC. The chain combines TRBV15 with TRBJ2-7, with 7 bases that match TRBD1. The germline V gene encodes CDR1 LNHNV and CDR2 YYDKDF (reference sequence). The CDR3 has 13 residues. After removal of 5 bases from V and 5 bases from J, the junction contained 6 bases not matched to a gene.

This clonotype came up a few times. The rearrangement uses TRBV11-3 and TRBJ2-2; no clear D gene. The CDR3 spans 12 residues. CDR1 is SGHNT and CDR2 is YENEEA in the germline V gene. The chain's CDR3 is CVSGLGTGELFF. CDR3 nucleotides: TGTGTTTCTGGGCTGGGGACCGGGGAGCTGTTTTTT.

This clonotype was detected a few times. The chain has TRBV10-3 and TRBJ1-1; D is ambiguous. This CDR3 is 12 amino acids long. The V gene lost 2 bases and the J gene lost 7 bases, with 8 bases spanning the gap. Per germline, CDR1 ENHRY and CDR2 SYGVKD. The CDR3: CAISEKEFEAFF. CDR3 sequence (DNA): TGTGCCATCAGTGAGAAGGAGTTTGAAGCTTTCTTT.

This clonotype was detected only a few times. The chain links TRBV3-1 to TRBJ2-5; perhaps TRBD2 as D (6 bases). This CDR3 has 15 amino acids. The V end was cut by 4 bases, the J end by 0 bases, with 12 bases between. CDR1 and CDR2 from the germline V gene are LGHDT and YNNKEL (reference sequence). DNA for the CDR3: TGTGCCAGCAGCCCCTGGGACTCAAACCAAGAGACCCAGTACTTC. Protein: CASSPWDSNQETQYF.